These 21 T cell receptor beta chains came from one sample sequenced in a study of control samples from healthy donors and cancer patients. Assay: immunoSEQ multiplex PCR; the TCRdb copy retains only in-frame clones and omits some. The sample lists around 110,000 clones, approximately 92% occurring once. The source material was PBMCs. These receptors were taken from a woman aged 45 to 65 with colorectal cancer.

V usage is TRBV5-1 and J usage is TRBJ1-1; a possible D gene is TRBD1 (5 bases). The CDR3 is 13 amino acids. V was cut by 1 base and J by 4 bases, with 8 bases left in between. Germline CDR1 and CDR2: SGHRS and YFSETQ. The CDR3 spells CASSLTGRTEAFF. The CDR3 coding sequence is TGCGCCAGCAGCTTGACGGGGCGCACTGAAGCTTTCTTT. The full variable domain, in which reference TRBV5-1 and TRBJ1-1 provide the parts outside the CDR3, is KAGVTQTPRYLIKTRGQQVTLSCSPISGHRSVSWYQQTPGQGLQFLFEYFSETQRNKGNFPGRFSGRQFSNSRSEMNVSTLELGDSALYLCASSLTGRTEAFFGQGTRLTVV.

The chain has TRBV3-1 (or the pseudogene TRBV3-2) and TRBJ2-1; D perhaps matches TRBD2 (6 bases). Between the trimmed V and J ends, which lost 7 bases and 8 bases, there was a span of 18 bases. Germline V gene lookup returns CDR1 LGHDT and CDR2 YNNKEL (reference sequence). The CDR3 runs 14 residues. CDR3 in DNA: TGTGCCAGCATCAACAGCGGGTTTTCCGATGAGCAGTTCTTC. The encoded protein is CASINSGFSDEQFF.

This chain uses TRBV5-1 with TRBJ1-2, with a possible D match to TRBD1 (6 bases). There are 13 residues in the CDR3. CDR1 and CDR2 (germline): SGHRS, YFSETQ. V lost 6 bases and J 2 bases, leaving 11 bases between the germline ends. The CDR3 DNA reads as TGCGCCAGCACGGGGCAGGGGAACTATGGCTACACCTTC. Translated: CASTGQGNYGYTF.

This clone was detected once. The rearrangement uses TRBV7-8 and TRBJ2-5; the D is unclear. V lost 1 base to trimming and J lost 1 base, with 4 bases between them. CDR1 and CDR2 (germline): SGHVS, FQNEAQ. There are 13 residues in the CDR3. The DNA of the CDR3 is TGTGCCAGCAGCTTAGTAATCCAAGAGACCCAGTACTTC. Amino acid sequence: CASSLVIQETQYF.

This clone showed up just once. Here the CDR3 reads CASSRTVEETQYF. CDR3 in DNA: TGCGCCAGCAGCCGGACAGTAGAAGAGACCCAGTACTTC. The V and J genes are TRBV10-1 and TRBJ2-5, with a tentative D call TRBD1 (6 bases). The CDR3 is 13 residues long. Germline V gene data show CDR1 as WNHNN and CDR2 as SYGVQD (reference sequence). Trimming pared 6 bases from V and 3 bases from J, leaving 11 bases between.

The rearrangement joins TRBV2 to TRBJ1-2; a possible D gene is TRBD1 (5 bases). Trimming shortened V by 2 bases and J by 4 bases, and 11 bases separated the two germline ends. Looked up from germline, CDR1 is SNHLY and CDR2 is FYNNEI. The CDR3 contains 14 residues. The CDR3 loop reads CASSEMQGFYGYTF. CDR3 nucleotide sequence: TGTGCCAGCAGTGAAATGCAGGGTTTCTATGGCTACACCTTC.

This rearrangement joins TRBV19 to TRBJ2-7, with TRBD2 matching 13 bases. This CDR3 has 19 amino acids. Losses at the gene ends were 4 bases for V and 3 bases for J; bases not matched to a gene: 15. The germline CDR1 and CDR2 sequences are LNHDA and SQIVND (reference sequence). In DNA form, the CDR3 reads TGTGCCAGTAGTAGCCGTTACTTCGGGGGGACTAGCGGGAACTACGAGCAGTACTTC. As protein: CASSSRYFGGTSGNYEQYF.

The chain is built from TRBV2 and TRBJ1-1; TRBD1 aligns across 7 bases. Trimming removed 4 bases from V and 6 bases from J; junction bases left unmatched: 20. Germline-derived CDR1 and CDR2 are SNHLY and FYNNEI. There are 18 residues in the CDR3. The CDR3 bases are TGTGCCAGCAGTGCAAACTACCCTGGAGACAGGGTTCGGGCTGAAGCTTTCTTT. Translation gives CASSANYPGDRVRAEAFF.

V is TRBV19 and J is TRBJ1-2; D gene unclear. The V end lost 3 bases, the J end lost 7 bases, and 21 bases lay between the germline ends. Germline V gene data show CDR1 as LNHDA and CDR2 as SQIVND (reference sequence). This CDR3 is 16 amino acids long. CDR3 sequence (DNA): TGTGCCAGTAGTATCGGACTCGTCCGGGGAGTGAGTGGCTACACCTTC. It codes for CASSIGLVRGVSGYTF.

As DNA, the CDR3 is TGCGCCAGCAGGTTACCCGGGACAGGGAAAGCAGATACGCAGTATTTT. Protein: CASRLPGTGKADTQYF. V usage is TRBV5-1 and J usage is TRBJ2-3; 9 nucleotides match TRBD1. The CDR3 runs 16 residues. Germline V lookup: CDR1 SGHRS, CDR2 YFSETQ. After removal of 5 bases from V and 4 bases from J, the junction contained 11 bases not matched to a gene.

The chain couples TRBV7-9 to TRBJ2-7; D gene uncertain. V lost 3 bases, J lost 2 bases, and 8 bases lay in between. Germline V CDR1 and CDR2: SEHNR, FQNEAQ (reference sequence). The CDR3 is made up of 13 amino acids. The CDR3 DNA sequence: TGTGCCAGCAGCTTCGCGTCAACCTACGAGCAGTACTTC. Protein: CASSFASTYEQYF. Full variable domain (outside the CDR3, taken from reference TRBV7-9 and TRBJ2-7): DTGVSQNPRHKITKRGQNVTFRCDPISEHNRLYWYRQTLGQGPEFLTYFQNEAQLEKSRLLSDRFSAERPKGSFSTLEIQRTEQGDSAMYLCASSFASTYEQYFGPGTRLTVT.

CDR3 residues: CASSAERDRFYEQYF. The CDR3 region has the DNA TGTGCCAGCAGCGCCGAGCGGGACAGGTTCTACGAGCAGTACTTC. The chain combines TRBV2 with TRBJ2-7, with D perhaps TRBD1 (8 bases). Deletions cut 6 bases from V and 3 bases from J, with 18 bases between. Germline V gives CDR1 SNHLY, CDR2 FYNNEI. The length of the CDR3 is 15 residues.

J is TRBJ1-3 and V is TRBV6-2 or TRBV6-3, with D unclear. V lost 2 bases and J 8 bases, leaving 7 bases between the germline ends. Germline CDR1 and CDR2: MNHEY and SVGEGT. The CDR3 length is 12 residues. As DNA, the CDR3 is TGTGCCAGCAGTTACCTAGGAGACACCATATATTTT. Amino acid sequence: CASSYLGDTIYF.

This clone came up a few times. This specimen includes other DNA sequences encoding the same CDR3. This chain uses TRBV28 with TRBJ1-3; 7 nucleotides agree with TRBD1. The CDR3 length is 15 residues. CDR1 and CDR2 from the germline V gene are MDHEN and SYDVKM. The V segment lost 6 bases and the J segment 2 bases; nucleotides outside the gene matches: 7. In nucleotides, the CDR3 is TGTGCCAGCAGCAGCGACAGGGTTCCTGGAAACACCATATATTTT. This sequence encodes CASSSDRVPGNTIYF.

In its sample, this clone was seen once. The V and J genes are TRBV28 and TRBJ2-1; 7 bases line up with TRBD2. CDR3 length: 15 amino acids. Per the germline V gene, CDR1 is MDHEN and CDR2 is SYDVKM. Trimming removed 8 bases from V and 2 bases from J; junction bases left unmatched: 9. For the CDR3, the DNA is TGTGCCAGCCTACCCGCCGGGACTACCTACAATGAGCAGTTCTTC. Translation gives CASLPAGTTYNEQFF.

The chain uses TRBV7-9 and TRBJ2-7, with D unclear. CDR3 length: 15 residues. V was clipped by 0 bases and J by 3 bases, with 12 bases between them. The germline V gene has CDR1 SEHNR and CDR2 FQNEAQ (reference sequence). Written as DNA, the CDR3 is TGTGCCAGCAGCTTAGCGTACGGCAGTAGCTACGAGCAGTACTTC. Amino acids: CASSLAYGSSYEQYF.

The genes are TRBV6-5 and TRBJ1-3; the D is unclear. V was trimmed by 2 bases and J by 0 bases, leaving 5 bases between them. The CDR3 totals 14 residues. Germline V gene sequence: CDR1 MNHEY, CDR2 SVGAGI. The DNA for the CDR3 is TGTGCCAGCAGTTACCGGATCTCTGGAAACACCATATATTTT. Translating gives CASSYRISGNTIYF.

This sequence joins TRBV28 and TRBJ2-1; TRBD2 matches 7 bases. Trimming cost V 5 bases and J 4 bases; bases outside gene matches: 14. This CDR3 contains 17 residues. The germline V gene encodes CDR1 MDHEN and CDR2 SYDVKM. The CDR3 loop reads CASSTPGRSVGYNEQFF. The CDR3 nucleotides read TGTGCCAGCAGTACTCCCGGGAGGTCCGTTGGTTACAATGAGCAGTTCTTC.

This rearrangement joins TRBV5-6 to TRBJ2-1; unclear D gene. This CDR3 comprises 13 residues. Germline-derived CDR1 and CDR2 are SGHDT and YYEEEE. Trimming took off 4 bases at V and 8 bases at J, with 13 bases between the two ends. CDR3 in DNA: TGTGCCAGCAGCCCCCGGCCTAGGGATGAGCAGTTCTTC. Amino acid sequence: CASSPRPRDEQFF.

The chain links TRBV5-6 to TRBJ2-3; D is ambiguous. Trimming shortened V by 4 bases and J by 0 bases, and 12 bases separated the two germline ends. The CDR3 runs 15 residues. Germline CDR1 reads SGHDT; CDR2 reads YYEEEE. The CDR3 coding sequence is TGTGCCAGCAGCCATGGAATGGGGAGCACAGATACGCAGTATTTT. Encoded protein: CASSHGMGSTDTQYF.

V and J are TRBV10-3 and TRBJ2-3; 13 bases agree with TRBD2. Unmatched junction bases numbered 9, after V lost 10 bases and J lost 5 bases. CDR1 and CDR2 from the germline V gene are ENHRY and SYGVKD. This CDR3 has 15 amino acids. The CDR3 region has the DNA TGTGCCACGAAAAGACTAGCGGGAGGAGAAGATACGCAGTATTTT. Translation gives CATKRLAGGEDTQYF.